The clone carrying this T cell receptor beta chain is a singleton in its sample. The record originates from a study of blood T cell repertoires in COVID-19. For the study at large: From the United States, Italy and Spain came samples of acute and convalescent COVID-19. In each case, the material was cDNA or gDNA derived from T cells, B-cell-depleted T cells, or PBMCs.

V was clipped by 0 bases and J by 7 bases; unmatched bases: 7. CDR1 is LGHNA, CDR2 YNFKEQ, per germline. The CDR3 length is 16 residues. Some clones are missing from TCRdb's copy, which holds only in-frame ones; the method was immunoSEQ multiplex PCR. This table holds a few hundred thousand clones, 75% to 85% found once. V usage is TRBV4-2 and J usage is TRBJ1-2, with 11 bases identical to TRBD1. The receptor was isolated from a woman in her 40s who had recovered from COVID-19. The sample taken for sequencing was peripheral blood. The CDR3 here is CASSQEGTGGFSGYTF. The CDR3 bases are TGTGCCAGCAGCCAAGAAGGGACAGGGGGGTTCAGTGGCTACACCTTC.